This note documents a single TCR beta chain sequence. This record belongs to a study of T cell responses to AZD1222 COVID-19 vaccine. TCRdb's table, derived via immunoSEQ multiplex PCR, lists solely in-frame clones and lacks some. The profile shows 130,000 or so clones, roughly 93% of them singletons. V dropped 2 bases and J dropped 12 bases, with 17 bases sitting between them. This CDR3 comprises 13 residues. CDR1 and CDR2 from the germline V gene are MNHEY and SMNVEV (reference sequence). This TCR was sampled from an adult who received the AZD1222 COVID-19 vaccine. Sequencing was performed on peripheral blood, taken 28 days after the second AZD1222 dose. This chain joins TRBV27 and TRBJ2-7; either TRBD1 or TRBD2 may fit D (7 bases each). The CDR3 is CASSLSRGGLSYF. CDR3 in DNA: TGTGCCAGCAGTTTAAGCAGGGGGGGACTCTCGTACTTC.